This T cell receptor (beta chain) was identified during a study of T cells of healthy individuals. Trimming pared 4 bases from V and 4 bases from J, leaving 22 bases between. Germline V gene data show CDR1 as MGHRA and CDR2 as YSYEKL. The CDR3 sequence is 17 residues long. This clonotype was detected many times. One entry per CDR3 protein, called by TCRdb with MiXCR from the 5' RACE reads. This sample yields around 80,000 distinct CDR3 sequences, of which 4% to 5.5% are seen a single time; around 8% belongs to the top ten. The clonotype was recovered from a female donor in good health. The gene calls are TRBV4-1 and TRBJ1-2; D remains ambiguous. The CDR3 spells CASSPLRRGKGRYGYTF. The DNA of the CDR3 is TGCGCCAGCAGCCCACTGAGGCGGGGTAAAGGTCGCTATGGCTACACCTTC.